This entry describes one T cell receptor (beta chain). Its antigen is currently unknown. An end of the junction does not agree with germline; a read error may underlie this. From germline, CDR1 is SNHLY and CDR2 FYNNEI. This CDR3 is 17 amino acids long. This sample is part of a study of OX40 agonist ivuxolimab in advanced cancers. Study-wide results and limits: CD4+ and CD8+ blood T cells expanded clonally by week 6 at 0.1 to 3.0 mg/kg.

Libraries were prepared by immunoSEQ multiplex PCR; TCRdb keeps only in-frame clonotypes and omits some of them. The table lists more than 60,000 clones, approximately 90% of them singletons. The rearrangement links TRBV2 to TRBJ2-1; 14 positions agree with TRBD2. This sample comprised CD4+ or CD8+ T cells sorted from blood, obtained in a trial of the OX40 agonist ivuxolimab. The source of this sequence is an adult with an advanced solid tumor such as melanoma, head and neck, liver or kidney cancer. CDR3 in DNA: TGTGCCAGCAGTGAACAAGGACTAGCGGGAGGCCTGAATGAGCGGTTCTTC. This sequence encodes CASSEQGLAGGLNERFF. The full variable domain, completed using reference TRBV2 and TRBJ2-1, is EPEVTQTPSHQVTQMGQEVILRCVPISNHLYFYWYRQILGQKVEFLVSFYNNEISEKSEIFDDQFSVERPDGSNFTLKIRSTKLEDSAMYFCASSEQGLAGGLNERFFGPGTRLTVL.